What follows are 4 T cell receptor beta chains derived from one specimen sequenced in a study of PD-1 blockade in classical Hodgkin lymphoma. Clones were sequenced by immunoSEQ multiplex PCR, and TCRdb holds only the in-frame ones, with some missing. In the table there are tens of thousands of clones, roughly 90% of which are singletons. Every single patient, without exception, relapsed after autologous stem cell transplantation, and brentuximab vedotin exposure varied. The sequencing used peripheral blood mononuclear cells (PBMCs), collected at baseline. These receptor sequences come from a human donor with classical Hodgkin lymphoma.

The rearrangement links TRBV28 to TRBJ2-6, with a tentative D call TRBD2 (6 bases). The CDR3 loop spans 15 amino acids. Germline CDR1 MDHEN, CDR2 SYDVKM. The V end lost 5 bases, the J end lost 0 bases, and 8 bases lay between the germline ends. The CDR3 nucleotides are TGTGCCAGCAGTGCCGGGGGCTCTGGGGCCAACGTCCTGACTTTC. Encoded protein: CASSAGGSGANVLTF.

The V call is TRBV4-2, the J call TRBJ2-7; TRBD1 agrees at 9 bases. The germline V gene has CDR1 LGHNA and CDR2 YNFKEQ. Trimming cost V 5 bases and J 7 bases; bases outside gene matches: 9. This CDR3 region has 14 residues. CDR3 coding DNA: TGTGCCAGCAGCTTGGGACAGGGCGACGAAGAGCAGTACTTC. This encodes CASSLGQGDEEQYF.

Only a few counts were recorded for this clone. V is TRBV4-3 and J is TRBJ2-3, with 15 bases identical to TRBD2. Unmatched junction bases numbered 1, after V lost 0 bases and J lost 6 bases. This CDR3 has 16 amino acids. Per the germline V gene, CDR1 is LGHNA and CDR2 is YSLEER. The CDR3: CASSQDGTSGRDTQYF. For the CDR3, the DNA is TGCGCCAGCAGCCAAGATGGGACTAGCGGGAGGGATACGCAGTATTTT.

The chain is built from TRBV14 and TRBJ1-2; D remains unclear. V lost 3 bases, J lost 4 bases, and 9 bases lay in between. Germline V lookup: CDR1 SGHDN, CDR2 FVKESK. This CDR3 is 13 amino acids long. The CDR3 sequence is CASSQLGIYGYTF. CDR3 DNA sequence: TGTGCCAGCAGCCAGCTGGGGATCTATGGCTACACCTTC.